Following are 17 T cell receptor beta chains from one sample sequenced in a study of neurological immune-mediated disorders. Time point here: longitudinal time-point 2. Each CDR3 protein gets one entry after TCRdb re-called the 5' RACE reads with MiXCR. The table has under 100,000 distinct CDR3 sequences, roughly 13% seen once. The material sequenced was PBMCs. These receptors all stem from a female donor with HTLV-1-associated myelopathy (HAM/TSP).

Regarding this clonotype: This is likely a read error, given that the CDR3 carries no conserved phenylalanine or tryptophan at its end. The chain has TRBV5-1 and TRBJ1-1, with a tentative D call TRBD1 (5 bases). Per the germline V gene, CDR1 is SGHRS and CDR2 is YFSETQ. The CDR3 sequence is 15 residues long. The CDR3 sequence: CASNTGRPLNTVAFL. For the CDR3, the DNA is TGCGCCAGCAATACAGGACGCCCTTTGAACACTGTAGCTTTCCTT.

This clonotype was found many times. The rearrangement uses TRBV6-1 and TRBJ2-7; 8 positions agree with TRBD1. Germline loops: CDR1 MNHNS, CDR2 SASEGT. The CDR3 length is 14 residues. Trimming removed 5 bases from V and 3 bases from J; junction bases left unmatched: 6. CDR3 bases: TGTGCCAGCAGTCCCCAGGGGGCCTTCTACGAGCAGTACTTC. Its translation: CASSPQGAFYEQYF.

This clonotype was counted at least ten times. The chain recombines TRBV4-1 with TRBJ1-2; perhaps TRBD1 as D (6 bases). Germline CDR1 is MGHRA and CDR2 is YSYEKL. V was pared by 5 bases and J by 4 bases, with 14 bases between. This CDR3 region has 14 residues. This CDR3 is CASSSLMDSYGYTF. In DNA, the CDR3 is TGCGCCAGCAGCTCATTGATGGACAGCTATGGCTACACCTTC.

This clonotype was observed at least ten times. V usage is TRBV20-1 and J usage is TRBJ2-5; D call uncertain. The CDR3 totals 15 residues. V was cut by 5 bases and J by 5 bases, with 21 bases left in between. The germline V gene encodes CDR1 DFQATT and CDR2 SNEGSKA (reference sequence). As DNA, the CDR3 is TGCAGTGCTCCAACACTCCTGGACCCTAAGGAGACCCAGTACTTC. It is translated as CSAPTLLDPKETQYF.

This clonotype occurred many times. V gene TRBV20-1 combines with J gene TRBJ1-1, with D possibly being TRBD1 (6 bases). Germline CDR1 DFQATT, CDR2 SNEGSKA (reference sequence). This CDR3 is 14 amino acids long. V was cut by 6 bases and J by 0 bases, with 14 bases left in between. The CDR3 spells CSARRGAVNTEAFF. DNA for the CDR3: TGCAGTGCCCGGCGGGGGGCTGTGAACACTGAAGCTTTCTTT.

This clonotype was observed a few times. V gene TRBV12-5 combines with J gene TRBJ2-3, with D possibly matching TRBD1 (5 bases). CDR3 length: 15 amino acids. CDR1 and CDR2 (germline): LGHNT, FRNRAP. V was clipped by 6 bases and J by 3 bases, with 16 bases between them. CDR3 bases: TGTGCTAGTGGGCCCTCAGGGAAAGATACAGATACGCAGTATTTT. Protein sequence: CASGPSGKDTDTQYF.

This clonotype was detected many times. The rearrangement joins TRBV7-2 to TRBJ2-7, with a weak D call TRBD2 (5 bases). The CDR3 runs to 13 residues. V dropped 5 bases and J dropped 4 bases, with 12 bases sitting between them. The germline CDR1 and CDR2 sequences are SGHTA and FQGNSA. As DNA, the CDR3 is TGTGCCAGCAGCCCTCAACGGGATTACGAGCAGTACTTC. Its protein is CASSPQRDYEQYF.

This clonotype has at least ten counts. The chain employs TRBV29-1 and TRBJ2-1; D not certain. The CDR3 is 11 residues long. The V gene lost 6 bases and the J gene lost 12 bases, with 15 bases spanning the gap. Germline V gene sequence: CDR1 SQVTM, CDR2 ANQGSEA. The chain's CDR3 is CSVGSPPVQFF. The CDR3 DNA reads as TGCAGCGTAGGCAGTCCCCCTGTGCAGTTCTTC.

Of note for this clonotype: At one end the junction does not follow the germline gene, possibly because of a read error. The CDR3 reads CAISLARREDTGELFF. CDR3 bases: TGTGCCATCAGCTTGGCCCGCAGGGAAGACACCGGGGAGCTGTTTTTT. V and J are TRBV5-5 and TRBJ2-2; the D gene is possibly TRBD1 (5 bases). The CDR3 spans 16 residues. The germline V gene encodes CDR1 SGHKS and CDR2 YYEKEE (reference sequence).

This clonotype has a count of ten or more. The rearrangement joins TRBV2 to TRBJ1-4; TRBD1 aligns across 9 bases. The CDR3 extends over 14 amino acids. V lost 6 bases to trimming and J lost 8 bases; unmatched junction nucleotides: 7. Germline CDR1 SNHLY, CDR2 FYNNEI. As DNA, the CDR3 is TGTGCCAGCAGGTTGGAGACAGGGGGGGAAAAACTGTTTTTT. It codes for CASRLETGGEKLFF. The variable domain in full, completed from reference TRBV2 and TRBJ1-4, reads EPEVTQTPSHQVTQMGQEVILRCVPISNHLYFYWYRQILGQKVEFLVSFYNNEISEKSEIFDDQFSVERPDGSNFTLKIRSTKLEDSAMYFCASRLETGGEKLFFGSGTQLSVL.

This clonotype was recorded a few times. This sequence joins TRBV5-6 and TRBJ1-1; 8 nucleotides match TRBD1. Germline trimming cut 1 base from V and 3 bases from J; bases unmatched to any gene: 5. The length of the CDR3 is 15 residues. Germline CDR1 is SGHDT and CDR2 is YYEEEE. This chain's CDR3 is CASSLLTGEYTEAFF. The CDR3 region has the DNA TGTGCCAGCAGCTTGCTGACAGGGGAGTACACTGAAGCTTTCTTT.

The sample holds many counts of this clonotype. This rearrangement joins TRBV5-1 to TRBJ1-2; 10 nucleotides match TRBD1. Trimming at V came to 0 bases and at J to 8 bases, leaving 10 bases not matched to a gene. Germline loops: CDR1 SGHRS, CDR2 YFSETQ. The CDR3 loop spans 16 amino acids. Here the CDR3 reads CASSLAGDRGRGGYTF. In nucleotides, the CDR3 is TGCGCCAGCAGCTTGGCCGGGGACAGGGGCAGGGGAGGCTACACCTTC.

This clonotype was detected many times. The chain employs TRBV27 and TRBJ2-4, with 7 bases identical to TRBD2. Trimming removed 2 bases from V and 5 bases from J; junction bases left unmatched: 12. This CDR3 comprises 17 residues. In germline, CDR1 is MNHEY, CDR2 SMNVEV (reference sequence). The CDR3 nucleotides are TGTGCCAGCAGTTTAGGGGGGGGGAGGGGCGCGCAAAACATTCAGTACTTC. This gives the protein CASSLGGGRGAQNIQYF.

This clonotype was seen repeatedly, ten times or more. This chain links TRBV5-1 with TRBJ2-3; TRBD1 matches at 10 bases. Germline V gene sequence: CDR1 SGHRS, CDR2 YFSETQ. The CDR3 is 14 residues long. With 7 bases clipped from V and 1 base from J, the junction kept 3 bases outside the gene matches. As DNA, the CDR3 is TGCGCCAGCGGTGGGACAGGGGGCACAGATACGCAGTATTTT. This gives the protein CASGGTGGTDTQYF.

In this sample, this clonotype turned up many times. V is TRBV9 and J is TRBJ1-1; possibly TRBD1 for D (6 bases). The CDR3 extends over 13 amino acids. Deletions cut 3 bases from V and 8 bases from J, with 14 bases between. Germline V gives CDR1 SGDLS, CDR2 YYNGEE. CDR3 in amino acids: CASSGGGRIEAFF. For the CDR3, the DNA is TGTGCCAGCAGCGGGGGGGGCAGAATAGAAGCTTTCTTT.

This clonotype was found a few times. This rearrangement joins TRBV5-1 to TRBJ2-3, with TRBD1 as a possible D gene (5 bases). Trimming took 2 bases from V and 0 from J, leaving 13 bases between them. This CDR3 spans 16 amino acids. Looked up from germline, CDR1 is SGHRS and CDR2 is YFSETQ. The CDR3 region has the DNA TGCGCCAGCAGCTTAGGGGCTTCCAGTAGCACAGATACGCAGTATTTT. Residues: CASSLGASSSTDTQYF. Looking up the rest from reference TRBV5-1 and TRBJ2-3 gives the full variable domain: KAGVTQTPRYLIKTRGQQVTLSCSPISGHRSVSWYQQTPGQGLQFLFEYFSETQRNKGNFPGRFSGRQFSNSRSEMNVSTLELGDSALYLCASSLGASSSTDTQYFGPGTRLTVL.

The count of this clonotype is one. CDR3 region: CASSVTRLTGGLLGVTQYF. In DNA form, the CDR3 reads TGTGCCAGCAGCGTTACGCGACTAACGGGGGGCCTGTTGGGGGTGACCCAGTACTTC. The J gene is TRBJ2-5, the V gene TRBV11-2, with a possible D match to TRBD2 (7 bases). CDR3 length equals 19 residues. V was trimmed by 5 bases and J by 7 bases, leaving 32 bases between them. The germline V gene encodes CDR1 SGHAT and CDR2 FQNNGV. The full variable domain, in which reference TRBV11-2 and TRBJ2-5 provide the parts outside the CDR3, is EAGVAQSPRYKIIEKRQSVAFWCNPISGHATLYWYQQILGQGPKLLIQFQNNGVVDDSQLPKDRFSAERLKGVDSTLKIQPAKLEDSAVYLCASSVTRLTGGLLGVTQYFGPGTRLLVL.